A selection of T cell receptor beta chains follows, all from one sample in a study of blood T cells in healthy people across ages. TCRdb re-analysed the 5' RACE reads in MiXCR, keeping a single row per CDR3 protein. This table holds around 800,000 distinct CDR3 sequences, around a quarter found once. These same records also appear under a second study, on T cells of mothers and their children.

Sequencing input: blood. These receptors all come from a boy between 10 and 17 years old in good health. Both conserved end residues are part of each CDR3. The order of the fields is CDR3 DNA, CDR3 protein, D gene, J gene, clone size, V gene. D genes are given only for firm matches. The size of a clone is reported for some rows only, either as once, few or many, or as a class for expanded clones.

TGTGCCAGCAGTTTACCCGACGGGGGGCTTATGGGCACCGGGGAGCTGTTTTTT CASSLPDGGLMGTGELFF . TRBJ2-2 few TRBV6-5
TGTGCCAGCAGCCTTCCTAGCGGGGGGGGCACCGGGGAGCTGTTTTTT CASSLPSGGGTGELFF TRBD2 TRBJ2-2 . TRBV12-3/TRBV12-4
TGTGCCAGCAGCCACACAACAGGGGTAGATACGCAGTATTTT CASSHTTGVDTQYF TRBD1 TRBJ2-3 few TRBV3-1
TGTGCCAGCAGCTTAGCGGGGGGGGTAAACGGCTACACCTTC CASSLAGGVNGYTF . TRBJ1-2 few TRBV7-6
TGTGCCAGCAGCGGAGAGTTGTACGAGCAGTACTTC CASSGELYEQYF . TRBJ2-7 . TRBV12-3/TRBV12-4
TGCAGCGTTGCGACGAATGGCTACACCTTC CSVATNGYTF . TRBJ1-2 few TRBV29-1
TGTGCCAGCAGCCGCCGGGAAACAGTGGATACGCAGTATTTT CASSRRETVDTQYF . TRBJ2-3 . TRBV5-5
TGTGCCAGCCAAGGAGGGGGAACTAATGAAAAACTGTTTTTT CASQGGGTNEKLFF . TRBJ1-4 . TRBV7-9
TGTGCCATCAGTGAGTCGACAGGTTATCAAGAGACCCAGTACTTC CAISESTGYQETQYF . TRBJ2-5 . TRBV10-3
TGTGCCAGCTCACTCTGGGATCTGGGCATGAACACTGAAGCTTTCTTT CASSLWDLGMNTEAFF . TRBJ1-1 . TRBV18
TGTGCCAGCAGCTTATTAATAGCGGATCCCAATGAGCAGTTCTTC CASSLLIADPNEQFF . TRBJ2-1 . TRBV7-2
TGCGCCAGCACCCCGAGGTGGACTAGCGGGGGGAACCAAGAGACCCAGTACTTC CASTPRWTSGGNQETQYF TRBD2 TRBJ2-5 . TRBV5-1
TGTGCCACCAGTGATGACAGGGTCGGCTATGGCTACACCTTC CATSDDRVGYGYTF TRBD1 TRBJ1-2 few TRBV24-1
TGTGCCAGCAGTGGCCGGGACACAGACATTCAGTACTTC CASSGRDTDIQYF . TRBJ2-4 many TRBV6-6
TGTGCCAGCAGTGACAGGGGGCTTGGCGAAAAACTGTTTTTT CASSDRGLGEKLFF TRBD1 TRBJ1-4 . TRBV25-1
TGTGCCAGCAGTGAAGCGACAGGCTCTATCTACGAGCAGTACTTC CASSEATGSIYEQYF . TRBJ2-7 . TRBV2
TGTGCCAGCAGTTCCGTAATGGGACAGGGTAACAATTCACCCCTCCACTTT CASSSVMGQGNNSPLHF TRBD1 TRBJ1-6 many TRBV6-5
TGTGCCAGCAGCCACCGAAGGGATGGGGCGAGGGCCAAAAACATTCAGTACTTC CASSHRRDGARAKNIQYF . TRBJ2-4 . TRBV7-3
TGTGCCAGCAGTTACTCGAACGAGGGGGTGGATGGTGGCTACACCTTC CASSYSNEGVDGGYTF . TRBJ1-2 . TRBV6-5
TGCAGCGTTGAAGCTCACGCCGAGCAGTACTTC CSVEAHAEQYF . TRBJ2-7 . TRBV29-1
TGTGCCAGCTGGCTAGCGGGTGGAGATACGCAGTATTTT CASWLAGGDTQYF TRBD2 TRBJ2-3 few TRBV27
TGCAGTGCTAGACCGCTAAAAGACAGGACGAACTATGGCTACACCTTC CSARPLKDRTNYGYTF . TRBJ1-2 . TRBV20-1
TGCGCCAGCAGCTTGGACGGTCACTCTGGGGCCAACGTCCTGACTTTC CASSLDGHSGANVLTF . TRBJ2-6 . TRBV5-1
TGTGCCAGCACCCGGGTCAATCCCAAAAACATTCAGTACTTC CASTRVNPKNIQYF . TRBJ2-4 . TRBV2
TGTGCCACCAGCAAGAACCGGGACAGGGGAGATTTACCCTACGAGCAGTACTTC CATSKNRDRGDLPYEQYF TRBD1 TRBJ2-7 few TRBV15
TGCAGTGCTATGGACTCCTCCACAGATACGCAGTATTTT CSAMDSSTDTQYF . TRBJ2-3 few TRBV20-1
TGCGCCAGCAGCTTGCTGGAGAGGGAAGGCGGCAATGAGCAGTTCTTC CASSLLEREGGNEQFF . TRBJ2-1 . TRBV5-1
TGTGCCAGCAGCTTAGGTGGACAGCCTTACGAGCAGTACTTC CASSLGGQPYEQYF . TRBJ2-7 . TRBV11-2
TGTGCCAGCAGTTTAGGCGCCGTCGGCTACACCTTC CASSLGAVGYTF . TRBJ1-2 . TRBV28
TGCGCCAGCAGCCCTACTGGTAGGCCGCTAAACACAGATACGCAGTATTTT CASSPTGRPLNTDTQYF . TRBJ2-3 few TRBV5-1
TGTGCCAGCAGCTTGGACGGTCTGGAGACCCAGTACTTC CASSLDGLETQYF . TRBJ2-5 many TRBV7-9
TGTGCCAGCAGCTTGGAAGGGAGGGACATTTGGAAGGGGACCCAGTACTTC CASSLEGRDIWKGTQYF . TRBJ2-5 . TRBV5-5
TGTGCCAGCAGCGGGGGACAGGGGGAGTACTACGAGCAGTACTTC CASSGGQGEYYEQYF TRBD1 TRBJ2-7 . TRBV5-8
TGTGCCAGCAGCGTAGGTTCTAGCCAAGAGACCCAGTACTTC CASSVGSSQETQYF . TRBJ2-5 few TRBV9
TGTGCCAGCAGTTTCCAGGGGGCTGTCCCCAAAAACATTCAGTACTTC CASSFQGAVPKNIQYF TRBD1 TRBJ2-4 few TRBV28
TGTGCCAGCATGACAGGGGGTCAGCCCCAGCATTTT CASMTGGQPQHF TRBD1 TRBJ1-5 few TRBV2
TGTGCCAGCAGTGGGACAGTCAACAATGAGCAGTTCTTC CASSGTVNNEQFF TRBD1 TRBJ2-1 few TRBV12-3/TRBV12-4
TGTGCCAGCAGCTTGGTTGCGGGGGGGCTCGCCGAGACCCAGTACTTT CASSLVAGGLAETQYF TRBD2 TRBJ2-3 . TRBV7-8
TGTGCCAGCAGCCGGGGTATTTTTAATACGGGGGGGCCAGGAGATACGCAGTATTTT CASSRGIFNTGGPGDTQYF TRBD2 TRBJ2-3 few TRBV3-1
TGTGCCAGTAGTATGGATCTACGAGGGACTTACGAGCAGTACTTC CASSMDLRGTYEQYF . TRBJ2-7 few TRBV19
TGTGCCAGCAGCCACAGGAGGTACTACAATGAGCAGTTCTTC CASSHRRYYNEQFF . TRBJ2-1 few TRBV14
TGTGCCAGCAGCCAAGATGGCCAGGGGGGCACCGGGGAGCTGTTTTTT CASSQDGQGGTGELFF . TRBJ2-2 few TRBV3-1
TGCGCCAGCAGCCCACGGGAGAATTCACCCCTCCACTTT CASSPRENSPLHF . TRBJ1-6 few TRBV10-2
TGTGCCAGCAGCTTGCGAAGGGACCCCCCCTACGAGCAGTACTTC CASSLRRDPPYEQYF . TRBJ2-7 . TRBV7-9
TGTGCCACGAGGGGGGCGGAGGCACGCAACAGGGAGCAGTTCTTC CATRGAEARNREQFF . TRBJ2-1 many TRBV6-1
TGTGCTAGTGGTGCCGTGGGTCCTAATTCACCCCTCCACTTT CASGAVGPNSPLHF . TRBJ1-6 many TRBV12-5
TGCAGCGTCCCGGGACAGGAGAACACAGATACGCAGTATTTT CSVPGQENTDTQYF TRBD1 TRBJ2-3 . TRBV29-1
TGTGCCACCAGTGATCGCTATTTCTATGGCTACACCTTC CATSDRYFYGYTF . TRBJ1-2 . TRBV24-1
TGCAGTGCGCCGGACACCAGCGGGATCGGGAATGAGCAGTTCTTC CSAPDTSGIGNEQFF TRBD2 TRBJ2-1 . TRBV20-1
TGTGCCAGCAGTTTTCCTAGCACAGATACGCAGTATTTT CASSFPSTDTQYF . TRBJ2-3 few TRBV12-3/TRBV12-4
TGTGCTAGTGGTTTGGACCCAGGCAGGGTCGGGGAGACCCAGTACTTC CASGLDPGRVGETQYF . TRBJ2-5 few TRBV12-5
TGTGCCAGCACCCTCCTAGGGCCCTTCGGGAACACCGGGGAGCTGTTTTTT CASTLLGPFGNTGELFF . TRBJ2-2 few TRBV27
TGTGCCAGCAGCCCTCCCCGGGCAGTAAATGAGCAGTTCTTC CASSPPRAVNEQFF . TRBJ2-1 few TRBV11-2